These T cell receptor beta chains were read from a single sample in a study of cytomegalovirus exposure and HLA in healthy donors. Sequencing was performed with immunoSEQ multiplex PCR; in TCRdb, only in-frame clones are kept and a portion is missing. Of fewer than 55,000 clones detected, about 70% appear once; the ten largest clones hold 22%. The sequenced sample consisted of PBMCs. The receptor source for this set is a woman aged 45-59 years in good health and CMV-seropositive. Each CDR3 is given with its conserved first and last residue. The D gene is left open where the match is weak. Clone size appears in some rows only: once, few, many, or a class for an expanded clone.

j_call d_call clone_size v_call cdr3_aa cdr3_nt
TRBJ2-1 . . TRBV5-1 CASTTNGGPYNEQFF TGCGCCAGCACCACTAACGGGGGGCCCTACAATGAGCAGTTCTTC
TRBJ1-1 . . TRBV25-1 CASSEGGTEAFF TGTGCCAGCAGTGAGGGGGGCACTGAAGCTTTCTTT
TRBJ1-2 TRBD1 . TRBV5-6 CASNRDRGHGYTF TGTGCCAGCAACCGGGACAGGGGTCACGGCTACACCTTC
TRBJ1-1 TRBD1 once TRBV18 CASSAGGTEAFF TGTGCCAGCTCAGCAGGGGGCACTGAAGCTTTCTTT
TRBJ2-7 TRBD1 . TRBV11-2 CASSLAHGTGRAYEQYF TGTGCCAGCAGCTTAGCCCACGGGACAGGGAGAGCCTACGAGCAGTACTTC
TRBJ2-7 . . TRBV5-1 CASSLASHLNEQYF TGCGCCAGCAGCTTGGCCTCACACCTGAACGAGCAGTACTTC
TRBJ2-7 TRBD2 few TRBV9 CASSSSTGTSFSYEQYF TGTGCCAGCAGCTCGAGCACCGGGACTAGCTTCTCCTACGAGCAGTACTTC
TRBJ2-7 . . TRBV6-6 CASSYSTGYEQYF TGTGCCAGCAGTTACTCTACAGGGTACGAGCAGTACTTC
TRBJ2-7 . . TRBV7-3 CASSPRGTYEQYF TGTGCCAGCAGCCCAAGGGGGACCTACGAGCAGTACTTC
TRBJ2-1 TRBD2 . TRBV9 CASSVGAGAYNEQFF TGTGCCAGCAGCGTAGGAGCGGGAGCCTACAATGAGCAGTTCTTC
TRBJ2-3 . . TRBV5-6 CASTLRDRRTRLTDTQYF TGTGCCAGCACCCTCCGGGACAGGCGGACTAGGCTCACAGATACGCAGTATTTT
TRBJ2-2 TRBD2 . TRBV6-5 CASSWGSSGGTGELFF TGTGCCAGCAGTTGGGGGTCCTCGGGGGGGACCGGGGAGCTGTTTTTT
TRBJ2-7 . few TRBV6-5 CASSGGSYEQYF TGTGCCAGCAGCGGGGGCTCCTACGAGCAGTACTTC
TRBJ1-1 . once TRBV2 CASSKQGHDFGTEAFF TGTGCCAGCAGTAAACAGGGTCATGATTTCGGCACTGAAGCTTTCTTT
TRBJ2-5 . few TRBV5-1 CASSSQGGETQYF TGCGCCAGCAGCTCCCAGGGTGGGGAGACCCAGTACTTC
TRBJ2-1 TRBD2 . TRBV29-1 CSVSGTSGQQFF TGCAGCGTTAGTGGGACTAGCGGACAGCAGTTCTTC
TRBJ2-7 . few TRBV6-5 CASSYLDTYEQYF TGTGCCAGCAGTTACCTCGACACCTACGAGCAGTACTTC
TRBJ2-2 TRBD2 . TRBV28 CASSYSGRSAGELFF TGTGCCAGCAGCTATAGCGGGAGATCAGCCGGGGAGCTGTTTTTT
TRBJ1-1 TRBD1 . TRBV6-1 CASKFGTGAFF TGTGCCAGCAAATTCGGGACAGGGGCTTTCTTT
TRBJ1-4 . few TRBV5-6 CASSLDQHTNEKLFF TGTGCCAGCAGCTTGGACCAACACACAAATGAAAAACTGTTTTTT
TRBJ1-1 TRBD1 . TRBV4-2 CASSPGTGGSLAFF TGTGCCAGCAGCCCAGGGACAGGAGGGTCCTTGGCTTTCTTT
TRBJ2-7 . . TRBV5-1 CASSRGHGDEQYF TGCGCCAGCAGCCGCGGTCACGGGGACGAGCAGTACTTC
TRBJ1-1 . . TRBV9 CASSVAFMNTEAFF TGTGCCAGCAGCGTCGCGTTCATGAACACTGAAGCTTTCTTT
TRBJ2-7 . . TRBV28 CASSLQRAEQYF TGTGCCAGCAGTTTGCAGCGGGCCGAGCAGTACTTC
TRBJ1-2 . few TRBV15 CATGDIPNYGYTF TGTGCCACCGGGGACATCCCTAACTATGGCTACACCTTC
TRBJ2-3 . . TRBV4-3 CASSQDDVGPQDTQYF TGCGCCAGCAGCCAAGATGATGTGGGCCCCCAGGATACGCAGTATTTT
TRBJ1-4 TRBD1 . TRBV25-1 CASSDRDRGSGKLFF TGTGCCAGCAGTGATCGGGACAGGGGATCGGGAAAACTGTTTTTT
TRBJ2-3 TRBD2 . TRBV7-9 CASTSGSADTQYF TGTGCCAGCACTAGCGGGAGTGCAGATACGCAGTATTTT